The 3 T cell receptor beta chains reported below all come from one sample, sequenced in a study of T cell repertoires in cytomegalovirus infection. What these receptors recognize is not known. TCRdb re-analysed the reads in MiXCR, keeping a single row per CDR3 protein. The table has 800,000 to 950,000 distinct CDR3 sequences, 30% to 35% seen once; the top ten hold about an eighth. Sequenced material: cultured CD8+ T cells from PBMCs, taken from culture after CMV antigen stimulation. These receptors all stem from a human donor in good health (CMV status not recorded). Some clones in this sample may be carry-over from other donors' samples.

This clonotype was counted only a few times. The J gene is TRBJ1-1, the V gene TRBV6-2 or TRBV6-3; possibly TRBD1 for D (5 bases). Trimming took 1 base from V and 1 from J, leaving 13 bases between them. Germline V gene sequence: CDR1 MNHEY, CDR2 SVGEGT. This CDR3 has 16 amino acids. The chain's CDR3 is CASSYLTDRRNTEAFF. The CDR3 region has the DNA TGTGCCAGCAGTTACTTGACAGACCGACGGAACACTGAAGCTTTCTTT.

The sample holds many counts of this clonotype. V and J are TRBV7-8 and TRBJ2-2; D is perhaps TRBD1 (5 bases). Per germline, CDR1 SGHVS and CDR2 FQNEAQ. Between the trimmed V and J ends, which lost 5 bases and 5 bases, there was a span of 15 bases. This CDR3 contains 15 residues. For the CDR3, the DNA is TGTGCCAGCAGCCCTCAGGGTGGACCTACCGGGGAGCTGTTTTTT. Protein product: CASSPQGGPTGELFF.

The gene calls are TRBV7-3 and TRBJ2-1; 14 bases map to TRBD2. After removal of 3 bases from V and 7 bases from J, the junction contained 8 bases not matched to a gene. The germline gives CDR1 SGHTA, CDR2 FQGTGA. The CDR3 spans 17 residues. CDR3 sequence (DNA): TGTGCCAGCAGCTTTTTGGGACTAGCGGGGGACCCGAATGAGCAGTTCTTC. Protein sequence: CASSFLGLAGDPNEQFF. Combining the CDR3 with reference TRBV7-3 and TRBJ2-1 gives the whole variable domain GAGVSQTPSNKVTEKGKYVELRCDPISGHTALYWYRQSLGQGPEFLIYFQGTGAADDSGLPNDRFFAVRPEGSVSTLKIQRTERGDSAVYLCASSFLGLAGDPNEQFFGPGTRLTVL.